Below are 28 T cell receptor beta chains sequenced from a single sample in a study of monozygotic twins with inflammatory bowel disease. With the 5' RACE reads reprocessed, TCRdb shows one record per CDR3 protein and no DNA. The listing records about 300,000 distinct CDR3 sequences. Material for sequencing was blood. All receptors derive from a human donor with ulcerative colitis or Crohn's disease, or a healthy co-twin of an affected twin (not recorded which).

The chain uses TRBV3-1 and TRBJ2-3. Germline assignment: CDR1 LGHDT and CDR2 YNNKEL (reference sequence). The CDR3 has 19 amino acids. This chain's CDR3 is CASSQVVKLRNPSTDTQYF.

The gene calls are TRBV24-1 and TRBJ2-7. The CDR3 is 13 amino acids. Per germline, CDR1 KGHDR and CDR2 SFDVKD. The CDR3 reads CATSDLVGFEQYF.

V and J are TRBV29-1 and TRBJ2-7; lacking DNA, the TRBD1 call made by TCRdb goes unchecked. The CDR3 consists of 14 residues. From germline, CDR1 is SQVTM and CDR2 ANQGSEA. The CDR3 reads CSVEDGYRYYEQYF.

V is TRBV10-3 and J is TRBJ1-1. CDR1 is ENHRY, CDR2 SYGVKD, per germline. The CDR3 covers 14 residues. The CDR3 region is CAISESGPTPEAFF.

This rearrangement joins TRBV5-1 to TRBJ2-5; TCRdb designates TRBD1, a call that cannot be tested without DNA. Germline CDR1 reads SGHRS; CDR2 reads YFSETQ. The length of the CDR3 is 16 residues. CDR3 amino acids: CASSLVPDRTQETQYF.

The V and J genes are TRBV20-1 and TRBJ2-1. CDR3 length: 13 residues. Germline V gives CDR1 DFQATT, CDR2 SNEGSKA (reference sequence). The CDR3 sequence is CSARTTGTYEQFF.

The chain carries TRBV7-2 and TRBJ1-2; TCRdb reports TRBD1, a call that lacks DNA to check it against. CDR3 length: 16 residues. The germline V gene encodes CDR1 SGHTA and CDR2 FQGNSA. This CDR3 is CATIRDGKLTNYGYTF.

CDR3 loop: CASSPGTNHSPLHF. This rearrangement joins TRBV12-3 or TRBV12-4 to TRBJ1-6; TCRdb selects TRBD1, and the lack of DNA leaves this call unchecked. The CDR3 has 14 residues.

This chain uses TRBV10-3 with TRBJ2-7. The CDR3 covers 13 residues. Germline lookup yields CDR1 ENHRY and CDR2 SYGVKD. CDR3: CAISEGGSYEQYF.

The J gene is TRBJ2-7, the V gene TRBV11-1; checking the TCRdb D call of TRBD1 is not possible without DNA. Germline CDR1 SGHAT, CDR2 FQDESV (reference sequence). This CDR3 spans 18 amino acids. The CDR3 sequence is CASSYPFSGRGTPYEQYF. The full variable domain, its missing parts supplied by reference TRBV11-1 and TRBJ2-7, is EAEVAQSPRYKITEKSQAVAFWCDPISGHATLYWYRQILGQGPELLVQFQDESVVDDSQLPKDRFSAERLKGVDSTLKIQPAELGDSAMYLCASSYPFSGRGTPYEQYFGPGTRLTVT.

The chain joins TRBV30 to TRBJ1-2; TCRdb returns TRBD1, unconfirmable since there is no DNA. CDR1 is GTSNPN and CDR2 is SVGIG in the germline V gene (reference sequence). The CDR3 spans 14 residues. CDR3 sequence reads: CAFTTGTGTYGYTF.

The chain combines TRBV5-1 with TRBJ2-2; the D call from TCRdb, TRBD1, cannot be confirmed without DNA. This CDR3 is 14 amino acids long. Germline values: CDR1 SGHRS, CDR2 YFSETQ. The CDR3 here is CASSQAGGTGELFF.

The chain couples TRBV28 to TRBJ2-3; TCRdb's D gene call, TRBD2, goes unchecked for lack of DNA. CDR1 MDHEN and CDR2 SYDVKM come from the germline V gene. This CDR3 contains 16 residues. Here the CDR3 reads CASSPFTTSSTDTQYF.

CDR3 region: CSASGTGTQKLFF. This chain connects TRBV20-1 to TRBJ1-4; TCRdb calls TRBD1, which cannot be checked without DNA. CDR1 and CDR2 from the germline V gene are DFQATT and SNEGSKA (reference sequence). The CDR3 spans 13 residues.

The V call is TRBV5-4, the J call TRBJ2-6. The CDR3 is 16 residues long. CDR1 and CDR2 (germline): SGHNT, YYREEE (reference sequence). The CDR3 sequence is CASSLARSSGANVLTF.

This sequence joins TRBV20-1 and TRBJ2-4; TCRdb reports TRBD1, a call that lacks DNA to check it against. Germline assignment: CDR1 DFQATT and CDR2 SNEGSKA (reference sequence). The CDR3 is 13 residues long. The CDR3 protein is CSPFGQGENIQYF.

This chain uses TRBV15 with TRBJ2-5; the D gene TCRdb calls, TRBD2, cannot be checked with no DNA. The germline V gene has CDR1 LNHNV and CDR2 YYDKDF (reference sequence). This CDR3 region has 20 residues. This chain's CDR3 is CATSRVYGIKTGTCAETQYF.

This chain links TRBV15 with TRBJ2-2; the D call from TCRdb, TRBD2, cannot be confirmed without DNA. This CDR3 region has 16 residues. Germline-derived CDR1 and CDR2 are LNHNV and YYDKDF (reference sequence). CDR3 loop: CATSRPGTSRVGELFF.

The chain carries TRBV18 and TRBJ2-5; lacking DNA, the TRBD1 call made by TCRdb goes unchecked. Germline CDR1 KGHSH, CDR2 LQKENI. The CDR3 consists of 16 residues. Here the CDR3 reads CASSPPTGDFEETQYF.

The CDR3 reads CSAALPLAGDTQYF. This rearrangement joins TRBV20-1 to TRBJ2-3; TCRdb designates TRBD2, a call that cannot be tested without DNA. Germline V gene sequence: CDR1 DFQATT, CDR2 SNEGSKA (reference sequence). This CDR3 spans 14 amino acids.

The V and J genes are TRBV7-2 and TRBJ2-1; TCRdb calls TRBD2, which cannot be checked without DNA. The CDR3 extends over 16 amino acids. Germline V gene sequence: CDR1 SGHTA, CDR2 FQGNSA. CDR3: CASSLAAGGGPNEQFF.

The gene calls are TRBV20-1 and TRBJ1-5. The germline V gene encodes CDR1 DFQATT and CDR2 SNEGSKA (reference sequence). The CDR3 sequence is 15 residues long. CDR3 residues: CSARDHLNSNQPQHF.

This chain connects TRBV18 to TRBJ2-7. Germline assignment: CDR1 KGHSH and CDR2 LQKENI. CDR3 size: 13 residues. The CDR3 spells CASSPSNSYEQYF.

The chain combines TRBV7-2 with TRBJ2-7; TCRdb proposes TRBD2, but this gene call is untestable without DNA. The CDR3 extends over 13 amino acids. Germline CDR1 and CDR2: SGHTA and FQGNSA. The CDR3 sequence: CASSFTWLAGQYF. The whole variable domain, filled in from reference TRBV7-2 and TRBJ2-7, reads GAGVSQSPSNKVTEKGKDVELRCDPISGHTALYWYRQSLGQGLEFLIYFQGNSAPDKSGLPSDRFSAERTGGSVSTLTIQRTQQEDSAVYLCASSFTWLAGQYFGPGTRLTVT.

The chain recombines TRBV18 with TRBJ2-1; without DNA, the TCRdb call of TRBD1 cannot be checked. This CDR3 is built from 16 residues. Germline V gene data show CDR1 as KGHSH and CDR2 as LQKENI. CDR3: CASSLQTAGSYNEQFF.

This chain links TRBV10-1 with TRBJ2-3; TCRdb lists TRBD2, though no DNA is available to test this call. The CDR3 spans 18 residues. The germline V gene has CDR1 WNHNN and CDR2 SYGVQD (reference sequence). CDR3 loop: CASSKGITIEGMADTQYF.

CDR3 loop: CASSLGGAEEKF. V gene TRBV12-3 or TRBV12-4 combines with J gene TRBJ2-7; TCRdb's D gene call, TRBD2, goes unchecked for lack of DNA. The CDR3 length is 12 residues.

V gene TRBV6-2 or TRBV6-3 combines with J gene TRBJ2-2; TCRdb's D gene call, TRBD1, goes unchecked for lack of DNA. Germline loops: CDR1 MNHEY, CDR2 SVGEGT. This CDR3 has 16 amino acids. CDR3 sequence reads: CASTLLRGRGVGELFF.